This TCR beta chain is drawn from a study of regulatory T cells in long-lasting Graves disease. In building TCR beta libraries, iRepertoire HTBI primers were used together with Arm-PCR of CDR3 regions. MiXCR, run by TCRdb on the multiplex PCR reads, gives a single entry per CDR3 protein. The sample shows some 400,000 distinct CDR3 sequences, more than 13% of them seen only once. Noted time point: newly diagnosed GD, antithyroid drugs for less than 3 months. The TCR library was made from RNA that had been extracted from PBMCs in TRIzol. This clonotype was found many times. V was cut by 1 base and J by 3 bases, with 13 bases left in between. Germline V gene sequence: CDR1 SGHRS, CDR2 YFSETQ. The CDR3 covers 15 residues. The same sample was also studied in work on T cells in Graves' hyperthyroidism and ophthalmopathy. As that report states: The diagnoses drew upon clinical symptoms, serum thyroxine and TRAb, thyroid ultrasound and orbital computed tomography.

The rearrangement uses TRBV5-1 and TRBJ1-1, with D perhaps matching TRBD1 (5 bases). This receptor was taken from a woman in her twenties or thirties with Graves disease. The sequenced sample was peripheral blood mononuclear cells (PBMCs), obtained at new diagnosis, from a patient treated with antithyroid drugs. CDR3 in amino acids: CASSLRQGGDTEAFF. CDR3 in DNA: TGCGCCAGCAGCTTGCGGCAGGGCGGTGACACTGAAGCTTTCTTT.